Detailed here is one TCR beta chain. The record originates from a study of blood T cell repertoires in COVID-19. Study summary: The United States, Italy and Spain supplied acute and convalescent COVID-19 samples. The cDNA or gDNA used as material had been derived from T cells, B-cell-depleted T cells, or PBMCs.

Data came from immunoSEQ multiplex PCR; TCRdb stores just in-frame clones and leaves some out. There are roughly 150,000 clones in the sample; approximately 90% occur only once, and 4.5% to 5% lies in the top ten. Patients from Seattle were sampled longitudinally, starting during active infection. CDR1 is MDHEN, CDR2 SYDVKM, per germline. The V and J ends lost 8 bases and 0 bases respectively, with 14 bases between them. The CDR3 sequence is 14 residues long. Material for sequencing was peripheral blood. The TCR sequence derives from a man aged 18 to 35 with COVID-19, enrolled during active disease. The gene calls are TRBV28 and TRBJ2-7; D perhaps matches TRBD2 (5 bases). The CDR3 DNA sequence: TGTGCCAGCCACAAGAGGGTGGGCTCCTACGAGCAGTACTTC. Translated: CASHKRVGSYEQYF.